This T cell receptor beta chain was profiled in a study of PD-1 blockade in classical Hodgkin lymphoma. Study-wide background: Patients got intravenous nivolumab 3 mg/kg every 2 weeks.

Findings and caveats of the study: Diminished baseline TCR diversity has been reported in newly diagnosed patients relative to healthy donors. The diversity seen at baseline in complete responders resembled that of newly diagnosed patients.

The table came from immunoSEQ multiplex PCR; TCRdb's copy has only in-frame clones and leaves some out. The profile shows approximately 96,000 clones, about 92% of them singletons. Of note for this clone: Its antigen is currently unknown.

The length of the CDR3 is 13 residues. From germline, CDR1 is SGHDT and CDR2 YYEEEE. V was trimmed by 4 bases and J by 2 bases, leaving 8 bases between them. Time point specified: cycle 4 day 1 (C4D1), after 6 weeks of nivolumab. Every one of the patients relapsed after autologous stem cell transplantation (brentuximab vedotin exposure was variable). V is TRBV5-6 and J is TRBJ2-3; no definite D call. The clonotype was recovered from a human donor with classical Hodgkin lymphoma. Sequenced here: peripheral blood mononuclear cells (PBMCs), sampled before the fourth cycle of nivolumab. CDR3 loop: CASSRTVTDTQYF. The CDR3 nucleotides read TGTGCCAGCAGCAGGACCGTCACAGATACGCAGTATTTT.